The clone carrying this TCR beta chain was counted a few times. What it recognizes is unknown. The sample belongs to a study of CD8 T cells in ankylosing spondylitis. Study-wide points: The authors reported significant enrichment of disease-linked clones in matched ankylosing spondylitis synovial fluid. Ankylosing spondylitis blood appeared to carry a characteristic TCR beta motif of under ten highly homologous variants.

It was by quantitative 5'-RACE with molecular barcodes that TCR beta libraries were made. TCRdb re-derived calls from the 5' RACE reads in MiXCR, one entry per CDR3 protein. The sample holds hundreds of thousands of distinct CDR3 sequences; 12% are singletons and the top ten take roughly 0.51%. Sequencing was performed on blood, either unsorted or a sorted T cell fraction (not recorded which). The origin of this receptor is a male donor with ankylosing spondylitis.

In nucleotides, the CDR3 is TGTGCCAGCAGCGTAGAGAAAGGCTGGCCTGGAGTGCCCCTCCACTTT. Translated, it gives CASSVEKGWPGVPLHF. The rearrangement uses TRBV9 and TRBJ1-6; D remains unclear. Germline assignment: CDR1 SGDLS and CDR2 YYNGEE. This CDR3 has 16 amino acids. The ends were cut back, 0 bases at V and 13 bases at J, with 20 bases in the middle. Drawing the rest from reference TRBV9 and TRBJ1-6, the complete variable domain is DSGVTQTPKHLITATGQRVTLRCSPRSGDLSVYWYQQSLDQGLQFLIQYYNGEERAKGNILERFSAQQFPDLHSELNLSSLELGDSALYFCASSVEKGWPGVPLHFGNGTRLTVT.